Presented here are 15 T cell receptor beta chains from one specimen sequenced in a study of identifying expanded T cells in peripheral blood. This table comes from immunoSEQ multiplex PCR, and its TCRdb copy is limited to in-frame clones, with some not included. The table shows tens of thousands of clones, with about 91% occurring only once. Sequencing used blood. The receptor set was obtained from a person aged 18 to 75 in good health.

The chain employs TRBV2 and TRBJ1-2; 8 positions agree with TRBD1. V was pared by 3 bases and J by 7 bases, with 10 bases of the junction left unmatched. There are 15 residues in the CDR3. Looked up from germline, CDR1 is SNHLY and CDR2 is FYNNEI. CDR3 loop: CASSEGSGGFGGYTF. CDR3 sequence (DNA): TGTGCCAGCAGTGAGGGATCAGGGGGCTTTGGTGGCTACACCTTC.

J is TRBJ2-7 and V is TRBV7-2; no definite D call. This CDR3 is 12 amino acids long. The germline V gene encodes CDR1 SGHTA and CDR2 FQGNSA. The V gene lost 5 bases and the J gene lost 4 bases, with 9 bases spanning the gap. The CDR3 DNA follows: TGTGCCAGCAGCCCCATGGGGTACGAGCAGTACTTC. Amino acids: CASSPMGYEQYF.

In this sample, this clone turned up a few times. This chain uses TRBV7-6 with TRBJ2-2, with TRBD2 identical over 12 bases. CDR1 and CDR2 from the germline V gene are SGHVS and FNYEAQ. This CDR3 is 18 amino acids long. J was trimmed by 0 bases and V by 5 bases; bases with no gene match: 7. The CDR3: CASSAGLAGTSNTGELFF. CDR3 nucleotide sequence: TGTGCCAGCAGCGCAGGACTAGCGGGAACATCGAACACCGGGGAGCTGTTTTTT.

The chain recombines TRBV18 with TRBJ2-5, with D maybe TRBD2 (5 bases). CDR1 KGHSH and CDR2 LQKENI come from the germline V gene. V was pared by 3 bases and J by 0 bases, with 11 bases between. The CDR3 is 15 residues long. The CDR3 is CASSPLAGDQETQYF. In DNA form, the CDR3 reads TGTGCCAGCTCACCGCTAGCAGGAGACCAAGAGACCCAGTACTTC.

The V and J genes are TRBV27 and TRBJ2-3, with D maybe TRBD2 (6 bases). V lost 6 bases and J 1 base, leaving 14 bases between the germline ends. Germline V gives CDR1 MNHEY, CDR2 SMNVEV (reference sequence). This CDR3 region has 15 residues. CDR3 sequence: CASRTLGEGTDTQYF. The CDR3 region has the DNA TGTGCCAGCAGAACCTTAGGGGAGGGCACAGATACGCAGTATTTT.

The chain carries TRBV9 and TRBJ1-2, with D tentatively TRBD1 (5 bases). This CDR3 spans 15 amino acids. V gave up 3 bases and J gave up 4 bases, with 16 bases separating them. CDR1 SGDLS and CDR2 YYNGEE come from the germline V gene. The CDR3 DNA sequence: TGTGCCAGCAGCGCGCGGGGGGACGGGACCTATGGCTACACCTTC. Protein product: CASSARGDGTYGYTF.

CDR3 sequence: CASSLVDSGNTIYF. The CDR3 DNA reads TGTGCCAGCAGCTTGGTCGACTCTGGAAACACCATATATTTT. The rearrangement uses TRBV5-6 and TRBJ1-3, with D uncertain. The CDR3 has 14 amino acids. Germline V lookup: CDR1 SGHDT, CDR2 YYEEEE. V lost 0 bases to trimming and J lost 0 bases, with 4 bases between them. Looking up the rest from reference TRBV5-6 and TRBJ1-3 gives the full variable domain: DAGVTQSPTHLIKTRGQQVTLRCSPKSGHDTVSWYQQALGQGPQFIFQYYEEEERQRGNFPDRFSGHQFPNYSSELNVNALLLGDSALYLCASSLVDSGNTIYFGEGSWLTVV.

About this clone: Distinct nucleotide sequences in the sample also encode this CDR3. The chain recombines TRBV9 with TRBJ2-2; D gene unclear. V was shortened by 0 bases and J by 5 bases, with 2 bases between the two germline ends. The CDR3 is 12 residues long. Per the germline V gene, CDR1 is SGDLS and CDR2 is YYNGEE. Here the CDR3 reads CASSVGTGELFF. For the CDR3, the DNA is TGTGCCAGCAGCGTAGGGACCGGGGAGCTGTTTTTT. The variable domain in full, with the rest retrieved from reference TRBV9 and TRBJ2-2, is DSGVTQTPKHLITATGQRVTLRCSPRSGDLSVYWYQQSLDQGLQFLIQYYNGEERAKGNILERFSAQQFPDLHSELNLSSLELGDSALYFCASSVGTGELFFGEGSRLTVL.

V gene TRBV5-6 combines with J gene TRBJ2-7; 7 bases line up with TRBD1. The CDR3 loop spans 14 amino acids. Germline CDR1 reads SGHDT; CDR2 reads YYEEEE. Unmatched junction bases numbered 8, after V lost 4 bases and J lost 4 bases. The CDR3 region is CASSLPGQSYEQYF. The CDR3 DNA reads as TGTGCCAGCAGCCTACCGGGACAGAGTTACGAGCAGTACTTC.

The V gene is TRBV11-2, the J gene TRBJ2-5; 9 bases align to TRBD2. This CDR3 is 15 amino acids long. Germline values: CDR1 SGHAT, CDR2 FQNNGV. Germline trimming cut 5 bases from V and 3 bases from J; bases unmatched to any gene: 7. CDR3: CASSPRLAEKETQYF. DNA of the CDR3: TGTGCCAGCAGCCCCCGACTAGCGGAAAAAGAGACCCAGTACTTC.

This chain connects TRBV7-8 to TRBJ2-1; D perhaps matches TRBD2 (5 bases). The CDR3 has 15 residues. Germline V gene data show CDR1 as SGHVS and CDR2 as FQNEAQ. Trimming left V 5 bases short and J 3 bases short, with 14 bases between. CDR3: CASSVGNFDYNEQFF. DNA of the CDR3: TGTGCCAGCAGCGTCGGGAATTTTGACTACAATGAGCAGTTCTTC.

The V gene is TRBV4-3, the J gene TRBJ2-3; unclear D gene. The CDR3 consists of 14 residues. V shed 2 bases and J shed 1 base, with 7 bases lying between them. CDR1 is LGHNA, CDR2 YSLEER, per germline. The CDR3 is CASSQFVGTDTQYF. The CDR3 bases are TGCGCCAGCAGCCAATTCGTGGGCACAGATACGCAGTATTTT.

The chain couples TRBV30 to TRBJ2-1; D uncertain. V gave up 0 bases and J gave up 2 bases, with 11 bases separating them. The V gene's germline CDR1 is GTSNPN and CDR2 SVGIG (reference sequence). There are 15 residues in the CDR3. The DNA for the CDR3 is TGTGCCTGGAGTGTACCGGGCGGAACCTACAATGAGCAGTTCTTC. Translating it yields CAWSVPGGTYNEQFF.

V is TRBV7-2 and J is TRBJ1-2; 7 bases are a match to TRBD1. The CDR3 sequence is 15 residues long. Germline V gene data show CDR1 as SGHTA and CDR2 as FQGNSA. The junction had 12 bases not matched to a gene; V was cut back by 5 bases and J by 6 bases. DNA for the CDR3: TGTGCCAGCAGCCGTTTTGAAGGGGGCGTCGATGGCTACACCTTC. Translating gives CASSRFEGGVDGYTF.

The chain is built from TRBV10-3 and TRBJ2-1; tentatively, D is TRBD1 (6 bases). The CDR3 spans 17 residues. Germline loops: CDR1 ENHRY, CDR2 SYGVKD. With 0 bases removed from V and 0 bases from J, the gap between germline ends came to 12 bases. The DNA of the CDR3 is TGTGCCATCAGTGAGTCTAGGGGGACGAGCTCCTACAATGAGCAGTTCTTC. Protein: CAISESRGTSSYNEQFF.